The 23 T cell receptor beta chains below all came from one sample that was sequenced in a study of cytomegalovirus exposure and HLA in healthy donors. The PCR had 60 Vbeta and 13 Jbeta primers. The repertoire was sequenced with immunoSEQ multiplex PCR; TCRdb's copy has only in-frame clones and lacks some. In the table there are some 160,000 clones, 82% of which are singletons. What was sequenced was PBMCs. The receptors come from a male donor in good health and CMV-seronegative.

The chain links TRBV5-1 to TRBJ2-5, with 7 bases lining up with TRBD2. The length of the CDR3 is 14 residues. The V and J ends lost 4 bases and 2 bases, in that order; junction bases with no gene match: 5. Germline V gene data show CDR1 as SGHRS and CDR2 as YFSETQ. The CDR3 is CASSQEGLQETQYF. CDR3 in DNA: TGCGCCAGCAGCCAGGAGGGACTACAAGAGACCCAGTACTTC.

The J gene is TRBJ1-2, the V gene TRBV5-6; TRBD1 might be the D (6 bases). The germline CDR1 and CDR2 sequences are SGHDT and YYEEEE. The CDR3 sequence is 14 residues long. Trimming shortened V by 2 bases and J by 8 bases, and 16 bases separated the two germline ends. The CDR3 DNA reads as TGTGCCAGCAGCTTTGGTGACAGGACGTCAGGCTACACCTTC. This gives the protein CASSFGDRTSGYTF.

The V gene is TRBV12-5, the J gene TRBJ1-2; 7 nucleotides align to TRBD1. The CDR3 sequence is 15 residues long. The ends lost 3 bases at V and 5 bases at J; junction bases unmatched: 9. The germline V gene encodes CDR1 LGHNT and CDR2 FRNRAP. CDR3 in amino acids: CASGFDRVGGYGYTF. CDR3 coding DNA: TGTGCTAGTGGTTTTGACAGGGTGGGTGGATATGGCTACACCTTC.

The V and J genes are TRBV6-4 and TRBJ1-5; D possibly corresponds to TRBD1 (5 bases). Germline V gene data show CDR1 as MRHNA and CDR2 as SNTAGT. V was shortened by 3 bases and J by 2 bases, with 11 bases between the two germline ends. The CDR3 length is 15 residues. The CDR3: CASSEGGEGNQPQHF. The CDR3 DNA reads TGTGCCAGCAGTGAGGGGGGTGAAGGCAATCAGCCCCAGCATTTT.

The chain employs TRBV14 and TRBJ1-2; TRBD1 might be the D (6 bases). The V gene lost 3 bases and the J gene lost 6 bases, with 17 bases spanning the gap. CDR1 and CDR2 from the germline V gene are SGHDN and FVKESK. The CDR3 loop spans 15 amino acids. Here the CDR3 reads CASSQLDRGSDGYTF. The CDR3, as DNA: TGTGCCAGCAGCCAGCTGGACAGAGGAAGCGATGGCTACACCTTC.

The chain uses TRBV6-1 and TRBJ2-4, with D perhaps TRBD2 (5 bases). Germline assignment: CDR1 MNHNS and CDR2 SASEGT. V was shortened by 7 bases and J by 0 bases, with 13 bases between the two germline ends. The CDR3 length is 15 residues. The CDR3 nucleotides read TGTGCCAGCACCGCGGACTTCCAAGCCAAAAACATTCAGTACTTC. Amino acid sequence: CASTADFQAKNIQYF.

The chain uses TRBV6-6 and TRBJ2-1, with 9 bases fitting TRBD1. The J segment lost 3 bases and the V segment lost 5 bases, leaving 5 bases of the junction unmatched. This CDR3 has 15 amino acids. Looked up from germline, CDR1 is MNHNY and CDR2 is SVGAGI (reference sequence). The CDR3 DNA sequence: TGTGCCAGCAGTCGGGGGGACAGGGACTACAATGAGCAGTTCTTC. Amino acids: CASSRGDRDYNEQFF.

The chain links TRBV19 to TRBJ2-4; D is possibly TRBD1 (6 bases). V was clipped by 5 bases and J by 2 bases, with 13 bases between them. Per germline, CDR1 LNHDA and CDR2 SQIVND (reference sequence). The CDR3 consists of 15 residues. This CDR3 reads CASSSGQFTKNIQYF. For the CDR3, the DNA is TGTGCCAGTAGTTCCGGACAGTTTACCAAAAACATTCAGTACTTC. Combining the CDR3 with reference TRBV19 and TRBJ2-4 gives the whole variable domain DGGITQSPKYLFRKEGQNVTLSCEQNLNHDAMYWYRQDPGQGLRLIYYSQIVNDFQKGDIAEGYSVSREKKESFPLTVTSAQKNPTAFYLCASSSGQFTKNIQYFGAGTRLSVL.

The chain recombines TRBV7-6 with TRBJ1-3, with 7 bases that match TRBD1. Unmatched junction bases numbered 11, after V lost 2 bases and J lost 4 bases. The CDR3 has 17 residues. The germline V gene encodes CDR1 SGHVS and CDR2 FNYEAQ. CDR3 DNA: TGTGCCAGCAGCTTACCCTTTTCGACAGGGTGGGGAAACACCATATATTTT. Translating it yields CASSLPFSTGWGNTIYF.

This sequence joins TRBV11-3 and TRBJ2-1; 8 bases map to TRBD2. The CDR3 sequence is 15 residues long. Per the germline V gene, CDR1 is SGHNT and CDR2 is YENEEA. J lost 3 bases, V lost 5 bases, and 6 bases had no gene match. The CDR3 DNA is TGTGCCAGCAGCGGAGCGGGAGACGTCTACAATGAGCAGTTCTTC. Translated, it gives CASSGAGDVYNEQFF.

The chain carries TRBV5-1 and TRBJ1-2, with D tentatively TRBD1 (5 bases). V gave up 1 base and J gave up 8 bases, with 15 bases separating them. Germline lookup yields CDR1 SGHRS and CDR2 YFSETQ. This CDR3 region has 14 residues. CDR3 DNA: TGCGCCAGCAGCTTGCCGGAGGGACCGGGGGGCTACACCTTC. Protein product: CASSLPEGPGGYTF.

Regarding this clone: At one end, the junction sequence differs from germline, possibly due to a read error. The J gene is TRBJ2-2, the V gene TRBV7-9, with TRBD2 matching over 9 bases. The CDR3 is made up of 19 amino acids. Germline V lookup: CDR1 SEHNR, CDR2 FQNEAQ (reference sequence). CDR3 DNA: TGTTCCAGCAGCTCTAATCGCTGGGCGTCTAGCGGGGACACCGGGGAGCTGTTTTTT. Translating it yields CSSSSNRWASSGDTGELFF.

The CDR3 protein is CASSSKTAGYSETQYF. DNA for the CDR3: TGTGCCAGCAGCTCAAAGACGGCAGGGTATTCGGAGACCCAGTACTTC. The J gene is TRBJ2-5, the V gene TRBV5-4, with D possibly being TRBD1 (5 bases). Germline V gene lookup returns CDR1 SGHNT and CDR2 YYREEE (reference sequence). The CDR3 sequence is 16 residues long. Trimming left V 3 bases short and J 5 bases short, with 20 bases between. The entire variable domain, with the rest obtained from reference TRBV5-4 and TRBJ2-5, is as follows: ETGVTQSPTHLIKTRGQQVTLRCSSQSGHNTVSWYQQALGQGPQFIFQYYREEENGRGNFPPRFSGLQFPNYSSELNVNALELDDSALYLCASSSKTAGYSETQYFGPGTRLLVL.

The rearrangement links TRBV7-9 to TRBJ2-1; 8 nucleotides agree with TRBD1. With 3 bases clipped from V and 7 bases from J, the junction kept 8 bases outside the gene matches. From germline, CDR1 is SEHNR and CDR2 FQNEAQ (reference sequence). CDR3 size: 15 residues. CDR3 sequence: CASSFGAGGFNEQFF. The CDR3 DNA reads as TGTGCCAGCAGCTTTGGGGCAGGGGGCTTTAATGAGCAGTTCTTC.

The V call is TRBV5-8, the J call TRBJ1-5, with 9 positions matching TRBD1. Germline CDR1 and CDR2: SGHTS and YDEGEE. V was pared by 1 base and J by 7 bases, with 12 bases of the junction left unmatched. The CDR3 contains 17 residues. Here the CDR3 reads CASSLLQGARASQPQHF. CDR3 sequence (DNA): TGTGCCAGCAGCTTGTTACAGGGGGCCAGAGCGAGCCAGCCCCAGCATTTT.

The chain uses TRBV7-8 and TRBJ2-5; tentatively, D is TRBD2 (6 bases). The CDR3 consists of 14 residues. Trimming cost V 2 bases and J 5 bases, with 12 bases left between them. The germline gives CDR1 SGHVS, CDR2 FQNEAQ. The CDR3 DNA follows: TGTGCCAGCAGCTTAAACGACGGGGGTGAGACCCAGTACTTC. It specifies CASSLNDGGETQYF.

This sequence joins TRBV4-1 and TRBJ2-7; D remains unclear. Trimming cost V 1 base and J 0 bases, with 7 bases left between them. There are 14 residues in the CDR3. The germline CDR1 and CDR2 sequences are MGHRA and YSYEKL. The CDR3 DNA is TGCGCCAGCAGCCAAGCTGAGGCCTCCTACGAGCAGTACTTC. It codes for CASSQAEASYEQYF.

This clone was seen a few times. The chain is built from TRBV6-4 and TRBJ1-2; D unresolved. Trimming took off 4 bases at V and 11 bases at J, with 11 bases between the two ends. CDR1 and CDR2 (germline): MRHNA, SNTAGT. CDR3 length: 11 residues. CDR3 region: CASSAATAYTF. The CDR3 coding sequence is TGTGCCAGCAGTGCCGCGACTGCGTACACCTTC.

The chain links TRBV27 to TRBJ2-1, with 8 bases aligning to TRBD2. The V gene end was trimmed by 2 bases and the J gene end by 2 bases; junction bases not matched to a gene: 2. CDR1 is MNHEY, CDR2 SMNVEV, per germline (reference sequence). The CDR3 extends over 15 amino acids. The CDR3 is CASSLAGGTYNEQFF. In nucleotides, the CDR3 is TGTGCCAGCAGTTTAGCGGGGGGAACCTACAATGAGCAGTTCTTC.

The V gene is TRBV9, the J gene TRBJ2-5; D is possibly TRBD1 (6 bases). Germline loops: CDR1 SGDLS, CDR2 YYNGEE. The CDR3 is made up of 14 amino acids. V lost 4 bases to trimming and J lost 2 bases, with 12 bases between them. This chain's CDR3 is CASSPRQVQETQYF. The DNA for the CDR3 is TGTGCCAGCAGCCCCAGACAGGTACAAGAGACCCAGTACTTC.

The chain recombines TRBV6-6 with TRBJ2-3, with D uncertain. The length of the CDR3 is 15 residues. Trimming took 5 bases from V and 0 from J, leaving 12 bases between them. The germline gives CDR1 MNHNY, CDR2 SVGAGI (reference sequence). CDR3 sequence reads: CASSPRITSTDTQYF. The CDR3 bases are TGTGCCAGCAGTCCCAGGATTACTAGCACAGATACGCAGTATTTT.

This clone was observed a single time. The chain links TRBV7-6 to TRBJ1-2; TRBD1 agrees at 10 bases. Germline V CDR1 and CDR2: SGHVS, FNYEAQ. This CDR3 contains 14 residues. The trim removed 5 bases at V and 4 bases at J, leaving 4 bases unmatched. The CDR3: CASSPDRGAYGYTF. In DNA, the CDR3 is TGTGCCAGCAGCCCGGACAGGGGGGCCTATGGCTACACCTTC.

The chain recombines TRBV7-2 with TRBJ1-1; 9 bases map to TRBD1. Germline loops: CDR1 SGHTA, CDR2 FQGNSA. The CDR3 extends over 13 amino acids. V shed 5 bases and J 6 bases; nucleotides not matched to a gene: 4. The CDR3 sequence: CASSRTGVAEAFF. CDR3 nucleotides: TGTGCCAGCAGCCGGACAGGGGTGGCTGAAGCTTTCTTT.